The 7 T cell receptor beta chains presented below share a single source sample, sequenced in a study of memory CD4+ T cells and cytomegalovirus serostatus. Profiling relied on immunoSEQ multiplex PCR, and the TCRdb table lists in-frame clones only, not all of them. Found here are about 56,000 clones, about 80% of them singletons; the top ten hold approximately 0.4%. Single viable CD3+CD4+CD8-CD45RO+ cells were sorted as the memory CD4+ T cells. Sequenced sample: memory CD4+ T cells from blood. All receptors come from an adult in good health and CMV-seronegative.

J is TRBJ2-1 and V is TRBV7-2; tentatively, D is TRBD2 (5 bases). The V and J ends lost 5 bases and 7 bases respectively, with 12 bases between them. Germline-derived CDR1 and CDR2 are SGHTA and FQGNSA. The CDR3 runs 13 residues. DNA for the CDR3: TGTGCCAGCAGCCCCTCGTCGGGAAATGAGCAGTTCTTC. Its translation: CASSPSSGNEQFF.

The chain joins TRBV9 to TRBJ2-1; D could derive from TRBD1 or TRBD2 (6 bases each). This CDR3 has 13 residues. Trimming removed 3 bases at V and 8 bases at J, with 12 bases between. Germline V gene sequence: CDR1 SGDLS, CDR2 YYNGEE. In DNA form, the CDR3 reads TGTGCCAGCAGCGCCCAGAGGGGGGATGAGCAGTTCTTC. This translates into CASSAQRGDEQFF.

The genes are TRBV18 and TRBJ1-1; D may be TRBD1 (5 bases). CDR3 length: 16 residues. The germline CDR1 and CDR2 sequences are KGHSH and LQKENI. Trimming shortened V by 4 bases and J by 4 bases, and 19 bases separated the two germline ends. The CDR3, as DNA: TGTGCCAGCTCACTCATCTGGACATACGTGGGCACTGAAGCTTTCTTT. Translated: CASSLIWTYVGTEAFF.

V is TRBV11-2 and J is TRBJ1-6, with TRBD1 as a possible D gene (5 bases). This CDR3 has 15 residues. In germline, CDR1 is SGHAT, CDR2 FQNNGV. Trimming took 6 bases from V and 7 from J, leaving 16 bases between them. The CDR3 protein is CASRKGGAGNSPLHF. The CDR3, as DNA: TGTGCCAGCAGGAAGGGAGGGGCAGGGAATTCACCCCTCCACTTT. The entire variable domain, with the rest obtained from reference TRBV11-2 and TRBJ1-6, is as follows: EAGVAQSPRYKIIEKRQSVAFWCNPISGHATLYWYQQILGQGPKLLIQFQNNGVVDDSQLPKDRFSAERLKGVDSTLKIQPAKLEDSAVYLCASRKGGAGNSPLHFGNGTRLTVT.

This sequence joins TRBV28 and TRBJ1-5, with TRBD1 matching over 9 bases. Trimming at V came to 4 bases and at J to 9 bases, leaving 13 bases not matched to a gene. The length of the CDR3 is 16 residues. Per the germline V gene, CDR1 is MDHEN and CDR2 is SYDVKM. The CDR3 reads CASSSTGQGMFRPQHF. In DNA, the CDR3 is TGTGCCAGCAGTTCAACGGGACAGGGCATGTTCCGGCCCCAGCATTTT.

The CDR3 spells CASKGTGVNSPLHF. In DNA form, the CDR3 reads TGTGCCAGCAAGGGGACAGGAGTAAATTCACCCCTCCACTTT. The V and J genes are TRBV25-1 and TRBJ1-6; 8 bases are shared with TRBD1. CDR3 size: 14 residues. From germline, CDR1 is MGHDK and CDR2 SYGVNS. V shed 7 bases and J 7 bases; nucleotides not matched to a gene: 6.

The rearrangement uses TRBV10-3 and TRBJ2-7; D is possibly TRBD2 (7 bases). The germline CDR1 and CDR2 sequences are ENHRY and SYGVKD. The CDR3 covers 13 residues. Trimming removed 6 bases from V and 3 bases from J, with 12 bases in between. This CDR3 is CAIRGGRDYEQYF. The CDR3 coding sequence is TGTGCCATCAGGGGGGGGCGGGACTACGAGCAGTACTTC.